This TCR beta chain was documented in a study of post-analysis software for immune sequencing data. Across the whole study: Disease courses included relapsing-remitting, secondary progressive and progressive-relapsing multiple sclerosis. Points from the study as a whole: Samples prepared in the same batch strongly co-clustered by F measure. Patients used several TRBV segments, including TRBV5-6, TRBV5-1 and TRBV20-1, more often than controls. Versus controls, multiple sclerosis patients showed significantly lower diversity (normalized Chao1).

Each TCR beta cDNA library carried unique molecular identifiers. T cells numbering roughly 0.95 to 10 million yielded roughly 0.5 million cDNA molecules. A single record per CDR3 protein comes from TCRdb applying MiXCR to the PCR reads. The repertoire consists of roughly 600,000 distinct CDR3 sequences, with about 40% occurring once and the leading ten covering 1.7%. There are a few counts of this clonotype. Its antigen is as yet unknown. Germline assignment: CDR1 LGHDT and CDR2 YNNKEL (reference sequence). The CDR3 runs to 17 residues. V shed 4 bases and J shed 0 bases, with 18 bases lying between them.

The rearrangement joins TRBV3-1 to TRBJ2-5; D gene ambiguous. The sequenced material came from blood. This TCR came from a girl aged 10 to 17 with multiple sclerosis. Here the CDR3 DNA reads TGTGCCAGCAGCCCCCTCGTCGCTTGGGCTGACCAAGAGACCCAGTACTTC. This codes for CASSPLVAWADQETQYF.